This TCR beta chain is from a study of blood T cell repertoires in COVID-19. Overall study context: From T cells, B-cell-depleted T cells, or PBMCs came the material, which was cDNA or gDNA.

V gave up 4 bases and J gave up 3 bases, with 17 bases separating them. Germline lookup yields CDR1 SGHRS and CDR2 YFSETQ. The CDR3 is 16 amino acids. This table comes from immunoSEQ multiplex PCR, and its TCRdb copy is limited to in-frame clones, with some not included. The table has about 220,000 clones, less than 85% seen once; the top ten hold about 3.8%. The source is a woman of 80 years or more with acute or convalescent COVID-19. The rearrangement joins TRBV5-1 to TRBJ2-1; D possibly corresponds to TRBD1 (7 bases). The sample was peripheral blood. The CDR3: CASSRFGGGGYNEQFF. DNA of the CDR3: TGCGCCAGCAGCCGTTTTGGAGGGGGCGGCTACAATGAGCAGTTCTTC.